This TCR beta chain was recorded in a study of blood T cell repertoires in COVID-19. Profiling relied on immunoSEQ multiplex PCR, and the TCRdb table lists in-frame clones only, not all of them. The repertoire includes some 240,000 clones, approximately 85% of them detected once, and roughly 5.1% sits in the top ten. Per germline, CDR1 MNHEY and CDR2 SVGEGT. This CDR3 comprises 15 residues. Between the trimmed V and J ends, which lost 0 bases and 1 base, there was a span of 9 bases. The chain carries TRBV6-2 or TRBV6-3 and TRBJ1-1; D unclear. The receptor was derived from a woman aged 70-85 years with COVID-19, enrolled during active disease. Sequencing was carried out using peripheral blood. The CDR3 DNA sequence: TGTGCCAGCAGTTACTCGGCCGGGAAGAACACTGAAGCTTTCTTT. It is translated as CASSYSAGKNTEAFF.